The next 3 T cell receptor beta chains were all read from a single sample in a study of kidney transplant recipient with SARS-CoV-2 infection. TCRdb fed the reads into MiXCR, producing one record per CDR3 protein. The sample has approximately 250,000 distinct CDR3 sequences, roughly 26% seen once. This specimen consisted of a blood sample, obtained at baseline and between days 110 and 120 from a kidney transplant recipient. The receptor source for this set is a male patient aged 25-45 years who had COVID-19 and was a kidney transplant recipient. T cells may partly derive from the graft donor.

This chain joins TRBV6-5 and TRBJ2-2; TRBD1 matches 9 bases. This CDR3 has 15 amino acids. Germline trimming cut 8 bases from V and 6 bases from J; bases unmatched to any gene: 10. The germline V gene has CDR1 MNHEY and CDR2 SVGAGI. CDR3 nucleotides: TGTGCCAGCCCCACAGGGGGCAAGGACGCCGGGGAGCTGTTTTTT. The encoded protein is CASPTGGKDAGELFF.

This clonotype has just one count. Just one base apart from a much larger clone, this may be a read error. CDR3 region: CGVLKRITQSRANVLTF. DNA for the CDR3: TGTGGCGTGCTAAAAAGGATAACACAAAGTCGGGCCAACGTCCTGACTTTC. This chain links TRBV8-2 with TRBJ2-6. TRBV8-2 is an annotated pseudogene. This CDR3 region has 17 residues.

The sample holds many counts of this clonotype. The rearrangement joins TRBV7-2 to TRBJ1-2; D uncertain. CDR1 and CDR2 (germline): SGHTA, FQGNSA. The V end lost 4 bases, the J end lost 4 bases, and 22 bases lay between the germline ends. The CDR3 length is 17 residues. CDR3 sequence (DNA): TGTGCCAGCAGCTGTGATCTCAGAGACGGAAAGACCTATGGCTACACCTTC. Translation: CASSCDLRDGKTYGYTF.